This TCR beta chain was identified in a study of cytomegalovirus exposure and HLA in healthy donors. Overall study results and limits: Later examination showed HLA-associated TCR beta chains had greater clonal expansion than equally common others. Apparent HLA restriction characterized most CMV-associated TCR beta chains in a later analysis. Three CMV-associated chains were confirmed in vitro to be specific for CMV antigens.

A remark on this clone: Its antigen is not identified.

The study ran its PCR with 60 Vbeta and 13 Jbeta primers. Assay used: immunoSEQ multiplex PCR; TCRdb lists only in-frame clones, some missing. The sample yields roughly 36,000 clones, around 74% seen once. This receptor was identified in a man between 25 and 39 years old in good health and CMV-seronegative. The sample comprised PBMCs.

CDR3 amino acids: CASRNKGESQPQHF. Written as DNA, the CDR3 is TGTGCCAGTAGGAACAAGGGAGAAAGTCAGCCCCAGCATTTT. The chain recombines TRBV19 with TRBJ1-5; D not certain. CDR3 length equals 14 residues. Germline-derived CDR1 and CDR2 are LNHDA and SQIVND (reference sequence). V gave up 6 bases and J gave up 6 bases, with 15 bases separating them.